These T cell receptor beta chains were read from a single sample in a study of cytomegalovirus exposure and HLA in healthy donors. Assay: immunoSEQ multiplex PCR; the TCRdb copy retains only in-frame clones and omits some. The top ten hold approximately 10% of the sample, which has fewer than 130,000 clones, roughly three quarters seen once. The sample was PBMCs. All receptors come from a man in his forties in good health and CMV-seropositive. Each CDR3 is given with its conserved first and last residue. The D gene is left open where the match is weak.

v_call,d_call,j_call,cdr3_aa
TRBV7-2,TRBD2,TRBJ2-5,CASSLDAGGRQETQYF
TRBV4-2,.,TRBJ2-5,CASSEYQETQYF
TRBV11-2,.,TRBJ2-3,CASSHTDTQYF
TRBV18,.,TRBJ1-4,CASSPIRGSGGDEKLFF
TRBV30,.,TRBJ2-5,CAWSWGTWQETQYF
TRBV6-1,.,TRBJ1-5,CASRSTGFSQPQHF
TRBV4-1,.,TRBJ2-7,CASSEGAGPGAYEQYF
TRBV4-1,TRBD2,TRBJ2-3,CASSQSGLSGEKF
TRBV25-1,TRBD1,TRBJ1-5,CASSDQGVRPQHF
TRBV29-1,.,TRBJ1-3,CSVEDTPQGSAGNTIYF
TRBV7-2,.,TRBJ1-1,CASSSRTENTEAFF
TRBV5-4,TRBD1,TRBJ2-7,CASSLGQGASYEQYF
TRBV7-2,TRBD1,TRBJ1-2,CASSPGQGNGYTF
TRBV15,.,TRBJ1-3,CATSRKGVGNTIYF
TRBV5-4,TRBD1,TRBJ2-7,CASSFSTGGLRSEQYF
TRBV5-6,.,TRBJ2-1,CASSLRGTGAYNEQFF
TRBV5-1,TRBD2,TRBJ2-7,CASSSGTSGTYEQYF
TRBV29-1,TRBD2,TRBJ2-7,CSVVSQLAGREQYF
TRBV5-8,.,TRBJ1-4,CASSSGDTTSGVNEKLFF
TRBV6-1,TRBD2,TRBJ2-7,CASKGLAGEQYF
TRBV7-9,TRBD1,TRBJ2-1,CASSLAGQGSYNEQFF
TRBV5-1,TRBD2,TRBJ2-3,CASSSPGLHVNTDTQYF
TRBV11-2,.,TRBJ1-3,CASSQIRGAGNTIYF
TRBV7-9,.,TRBJ2-1,CASSSGFGYNEQFF
TRBV28,TRBD1,TRBJ1-1,CASSSLRQGRAEAFF
TRBV27,.,TRBJ2-1,CASKGRGDPLSYNEQFF
TRBV5-6,TRBD1,TRBJ2-7,CASSGGQGSYEQYF
TRBV28,TRBD1,TRBJ1-1,CASRPGTDVPPEAFF
TRBV18,.,TRBJ2-5,CASSNPRYVETQYF
TRBV10-3,.,TRBJ2-7,CAIRGGLSSYEQYF
TRBV9,.,TRBJ2-7,CASSEGVLSYEQYF
TRBV19,.,TRBJ2-7,CASSMGGKSYEQYF
TRBV7-3,.,TRBJ2-1,CASSLGADEQFF
TRBV7-9,.,TRBJ2-7,CASSLAPSVSNYEQYF
TRBV5-1,.,TRBJ2-7,CASSSTVSDEQYF
TRBV2,TRBD1,TRBJ1-1,CAGLDRPFEAFF
TRBV30,.,TRBJ1-4,CAWSEEDWNEKLFF